One sample yielded the 15 T cell receptor beta chains listed below, sequenced in a study of T cells in Graves' hyperthyroidism and ophthalmopathy. TCR beta CDR3 sequences were amplified from RNA transcripts. The primer set for the first-round RT-PCR of the TCR CDR3 was HTBI. Via MiXCR, TCRdb re-called the multiplex PCR reads, giving one row per CDR3 protein. This table has a few hundred thousand distinct CDR3 sequences, over 15% appearing once. The sequencing sample was made of blood. These receptor sequences come from a woman aged 55-70 years with Graves' ophthalmopathy.

Comment on this clonotype: A much larger clone differs from this one at a single base, so this may be a read error. The chain joins TRBV7-2 to TRBJ1-6; D is possibly TRBD1 (5 bases). CDR3 length equals 15 residues. Germline lookup yields CDR1 SGHTA and CDR2 FQGNSA. Deletions cut 7 bases from V and 6 bases from J, with 16 bases between. The CDR3: CASIKGDGGNSPLHF. For the CDR3, the DNA is TGTGCCAGCATCAAAGGAGACGGGGGTAATTCACCCCTCCACTTT.

The rearrangement links TRBV19 to TRBJ1-5; D might be TRBD1 (5 bases). Germline lookup yields CDR1 LNHDA and CDR2 SQIVND (reference sequence). Trimming pared 1 base from V and 16 bases from J, leaving 17 bases between. The CDR3 sequence is 13 residues long. This CDR3 is CASSIAGTAVGHF. The CDR3 nucleotides read TGTGCCAGTAGTATAGCGGGGACTGCGGTAGGACATTTT.

The sample holds a few counts of this clonotype. V is TRBV7-2 and J is TRBJ2-1; 8 bases line up with TRBD2. The CDR3 sequence is 15 residues long. V was clipped by 3 bases and J by 7 bases; unmatched bases: 8. CDR1 SGHTA and CDR2 FQGNSA come from the germline V gene. The chain's CDR3 is CASSFTSGTGNEQFF. The CDR3 DNA follows: TGTGCCAGCAGCTTCACTAGCGGAACGGGAAATGAGCAGTTCTTC.

This clonotype was seen only a few times. The chain recombines TRBV28 with TRBJ1-2; unclear D gene. There are 13 residues in the CDR3. Per the germline V gene, CDR1 is MDHEN and CDR2 is SYDVKM. V was trimmed by 6 bases and J by 5 bases, leaving 13 bases between them. The CDR3 is CASSGPGGYGYTF. DNA for the CDR3: TGTGCCAGCAGCGGACCGGGTGGGTATGGCTACACCTTC.

This clonotype came up many times. The chain joins TRBV5-1 to TRBJ1-1; D is ambiguous. V was cut by 0 bases and J by 0 bases, with 9 bases left in between. This CDR3 has 15 residues. Per germline, CDR1 SGHRS and CDR2 YFSETQ. The CDR3 region has the DNA TGCGCCAGCAGCTTGGGTCCGGTCATGAACACTGAAGCTTTCTTT. Its protein is CASSLGPVMNTEAFF.

This clonotype was detected ten times or more. V usage is TRBV6-1 and J usage is TRBJ1-5, with D perhaps TRBD1 (5 bases). Per the germline V gene, CDR1 is MNHNS and CDR2 is SASEGT. This CDR3 region has 13 residues. The V and J ends lost 6 bases and 6 bases respectively, with 12 bases between them. CDR3 region: CASSQLGGQPQHF. CDR3 bases: TGTGCCAGCAGCCAACTTGGGGGTCAGCCCCAGCATTTT.

In its sample, this clonotype was seen a few times. This rearrangement joins TRBV18 to TRBJ2-7; 9 nucleotides agree with TRBD1. This CDR3 spans 14 amino acids. Trimming cost V 1 base and J 5 bases; bases outside gene matches: 3. Germline values: CDR1 KGHSH, CDR2 LQKENI. The CDR3 bases are TGTGCCAGCTCACCACGGACAGGGGTAGACGAGCAGTACTTC. Residues: CASSPRTGVDEQYF.

The sample holds many counts of this clonotype. The chain uses TRBV7-2 and TRBJ2-1; tentative D call: TRBD2 (6 bases). The CDR3 has 16 residues. Germline CDR1 reads SGHTA; CDR2 reads FQGNSA. V dropped 3 bases and J dropped 1 base, with 13 bases sitting between them. CDR3 loop: CASSFRAGKSYNEQFF. The DNA for the CDR3 is TGTGCCAGCAGCTTTCGTGCGGGGAAGTCCTACAATGAGCAGTTCTTC.

This chain connects TRBV3-1 to TRBJ2-2; 11 bases line up with TRBD1. Trimming cost V 4 bases and J 4 bases; bases outside gene matches: 8. The CDR3 has 17 residues. Germline values: CDR1 LGHDT, CDR2 YNNKEL (reference sequence). The CDR3 sequence: CASSPRGGTGGTGELFF. In nucleotides, the CDR3 is TGTGCCAGCAGCCCCCGGGGAGGGACAGGGGGCACCGGGGAGCTGTTTTTT.

This clonotype was seen ten or more times. This chain connects TRBV28 to TRBJ2-5, with a tentative D call TRBD2 (5 bases). The CDR3 is made up of 14 amino acids. Germline V gene sequence: CDR1 MDHEN, CDR2 SYDVKM. The V end was cut by 3 bases, the J end by 5 bases, with 13 bases between. The CDR3 loop is CASSLPSLSETQYF. Written as DNA, the CDR3 is TGTGCCAGCAGTTTGCCTAGCCTGTCGGAGACCCAGTACTTC. Full variable domain (outside the CDR3, taken from reference TRBV28 and TRBJ2-5): DVKVTQSSRYLVKRTGEKVFLECVQDMDHENMFWYRQDPGLGLRLIYFSYDVKMKEKGDIPEGYSVSREKKERFSLILESASTNQTSMYLCASSLPSLSETQYFGPGTRLLVL.

This clonotype showed up many times. The rearrangement joins TRBV28 to TRBJ2-7, with 8 bases matching TRBD2. The trim removed 3 bases at V and 5 bases at J, leaving 24 bases unmatched. CDR1 is MDHEN, CDR2 SYDVKM, per germline. The CDR3 consists of 20 residues. The CDR3 is CASSFPVRLQKPGLVHEQYF. Written as DNA, the CDR3 is TGTGCCAGCAGTTTCCCCGTCCGATTACAGAAACCGGGACTAGTCCACGAGCAGTACTTC. The whole variable domain, remainder taken from reference TRBV28 and TRBJ2-7, is DVKVTQSSRYLVKRTGEKVFLECVQDMDHENMFWYRQDPGLGLRLIYFSYDVKMKEKGDIPEGYSVSREKKERFSLILESASTNQTSMYLCASSFPVRLQKPGLVHEQYFGPGTRLTVT.

This clonotype was counted at least ten times. The rearrangement joins TRBV7-2 to TRBJ1-2, with D perhaps matching TRBD1 (6 bases). The V gene lost 4 bases and the J gene lost 4 bases, with 22 bases spanning the gap. The V gene's germline CDR1 is SGHTA and CDR2 FQGNSA. The CDR3 contains 17 residues. The CDR3, as DNA: TGTGCCAGCAGCTATCCCCAGGGGAAGACCCCCTTCTATGGCTACACCTTC. It translates to CASSYPQGKTPFYGYTF.

This clonotype was observed many times. The V and J genes are TRBV7-2 and TRBJ2-7, with TRBD1 matching over 7 bases. The germline V gene encodes CDR1 SGHTA and CDR2 FQGNSA. The CDR3 totals 14 residues. Unmatched junction bases numbered 13, after V lost 6 bases and J lost 8 bases. The chain's CDR3 is CASSRPGQSYKQYF. CDR3 in DNA: TGTGCCAGCAGTCGACCGGGACAGTCCTATAAGCAGTACTTC.

This clonotype has a count of ten or more. This chain joins TRBV12-3 or TRBV12-4 and TRBJ2-5; maybe TRBD1 (7 bases). The V end was cut by 2 bases, the J end by 7 bases, with 17 bases between. The CDR3 covers 15 residues. CDR3 nucleotide sequence: TGTGCCAGCAGTTTATCTGCGGGACAGCCTTGGACCCAGTACTTC. Translation: CASSLSAGQPWTQYF.

The chain has TRBV24-1 and TRBJ2-1; possible D gene TRBD2, 6 bases. In germline, CDR1 is KGHDR, CDR2 SFDVKD. This CDR3 contains 13 residues. Trimming pared 1 base from V and 9 bases from J, leaving 9 bases between. The CDR3 coding sequence is TGTGCCACCAGTGATTTTGCGGGGAGTGAGCAGTTCTTC. It specifies CATSDFAGSEQFF.